The 22 T cell receptor beta chains below come from one sample, sequenced in a study of blood T cell repertoires in COVID-19 (TCRdb year 2020). Library creation used the immunoSEQ multiplex PCR assay. TCRdb carries this immuneACCESS record with in-frame sequences only. Its versions omit some clonotypes, under half of them owing to an unresolved V gene in the studies checked, with the rest unexplained. For this sample there are approximately 15,000 clones; about 90% appear just once. The ten top clones hold 15% to 20% of the sample. Material: peripheral blood. The source is a man aged 50 to 59 with active COVID-19.

This chain joins TRBV7-2 and TRBJ2-1, with D unclear. The CDR3 sequence is 14 residues long. Trimming removed 0 bases from V and 5 bases from J, with 8 bases in between. Germline lookup yields CDR1 SGHTA and CDR2 FQGNSA. CDR3 DNA sequence: TGTGCCAGCAGCTTAGCGCACTACGACAATGAGCAGTTCTTC. It specifies CASSLAHYDNEQFF. The full variable domain, its missing parts supplied by reference TRBV7-2 and TRBJ2-1, is GAGVSQSPSNKVTEKGKDVELRCDPISGHTALYWYRQSLGQGLEFLIYFQGNSAPDKSGLPSDRFSAERTGGSVSTLTIQRTQQEDSAVYLCASSLAHYDNEQFFGPGTRLTVL.

This clone was counted a single time. The rearrangement uses TRBV15 and TRBJ2-1; D perhaps matches TRBD2 (6 bases). The CDR3 is made up of 16 amino acids. Germline V gene lookup returns CDR1 LNHNV and CDR2 YYDKDF (reference sequence). Trimming took off 2 bases at V and 6 bases at J, with 17 bases between the two ends. The CDR3 nucleotides read TGTGCCACCAGCAGAATGTCGTGGGGACTGGGCAATGAGCAGTTCTTC. Translating gives CATSRMSWGLGNEQFF. Supplemented by reference TRBV15 and TRBJ2-1, the full variable domain reads DAMVIQNPRYQVTQFGKPVTLSCSQTLNHNVMYWYQQKSSQAPKLLFHYYDKDFNNEADTPDNFQSRRPNTSFCFLDIRSPGLGDTAMYLCATSRMSWGLGNEQFFGPGTRLTVL.

This chain uses TRBV6-5 with TRBJ1-1, with 8 bases lining up with TRBD1. The CDR3 extends over 16 amino acids. The V gene end was trimmed by 4 bases and the J gene end by 3 bases; junction bases not matched to a gene: 10. CDR1 and CDR2 (germline): MNHEY, SVGAGI. For the CDR3, the DNA is TGTGCCAGCAGTTTGGGGCAGGGGGCCGTCGACACTGAAGCTTTCTTT. Protein: CASSLGQGAVDTEAFF.

The genes are TRBV6-4 and TRBJ2-3; D is possibly TRBD2 (6 bases). The CDR3 extends over 13 amino acids. Germline CDR1 reads MRHNA; CDR2 reads SNTAGT. V was trimmed by 0 bases and J by 8 bases, leaving 9 bases between them. CDR3 coding DNA: TGTGCCAGCAGTGACTCTGGGGGGAGTACGCAGTATTTT. Protein: CASSDSGGSTQYF.

The CDR3 is CASSAVDRGNTEAFF. The CDR3 DNA is TGTGCCAGCAGCGCTGTAGACCGCGGGAACACTGAAGCTTTCTTT. This sequence joins TRBV9 and TRBJ1-1; D remains unclear. CDR1 SGDLS and CDR2 YYNGEE come from the germline V gene. Deletions cut 3 bases from V and 1 base from J, with 13 bases between. The CDR3 consists of 15 residues.

The V gene is TRBV7-8, the J gene TRBJ2-5, with D possibly matching TRBD2 (5 bases). Trimming took off 4 bases at V and 2 bases at J, with 14 bases between the two ends. Germline V gene lookup returns CDR1 SGHVS and CDR2 FQNEAQ. This CDR3 spans 15 amino acids. The CDR3 protein is CASSSLGRDQETQYF. The CDR3 DNA reads as TGTGCCAGCAGCTCCTTGGGCCGGGATCAAGAGACCCAGTACTTC.

The chain joins TRBV2 to TRBJ2-3, with 8 bases aligning to TRBD1. Germline V gives CDR1 SNHLY, CDR2 FYNNEI. The junction had 4 bases not matched to a gene; V was cut back by 2 bases and J by 3 bases. The CDR3 length is 15 residues. The CDR3 protein is CASSEQGAATDTQYF. The DNA for the CDR3 is TGTGCCAGCAGTGAACAGGGGGCCGCGACAGATACGCAGTATTTT.

V and J are TRBV2 and TRBJ1-2; 7 bases fit TRBD1. CDR3 length equals 12 residues. The germline gives CDR1 SNHLY, CDR2 FYNNEI. V lost 6 bases and J lost 4; bases outside the gene matches: 2. CDR3 bases: TGTGCCAGCAGAGGGACAGCCTATGGCTACACCTTC. Translation: CASRGTAYGYTF.

The chain couples TRBV27 to TRBJ1-2; 12 bases match TRBD1. CDR1 MNHEY and CDR2 SMNVEV come from the germline V gene (reference sequence). V was pared by 5 bases and J by 8 bases, with 9 bases of the junction left unmatched. The CDR3 is 15 amino acids. CDR3 in amino acids: CASSPGTGGAQGYTF. In DNA, the CDR3 is TGTGCCAGCAGTCCCGGGACAGGGGGCGCGCAAGGCTACACCTTC.

The V gene is TRBV5-5, the J gene TRBJ1-5; 7 bases are a match to TRBD1. Losses at the gene ends were 2 bases for V and 3 bases for J; bases not matched to a gene: 2. The CDR3 length is 14 residues. In germline, CDR1 is SGHKS, CDR2 YYEKEE (reference sequence). In DNA, the CDR3 is TGTGCCAGCAGCTTTGGACAGGTCAATCAGCCCCAGCATTTT. Encoded protein: CASSFGQVNQPQHF.

The gene calls are TRBV4-2 and TRBJ1-1, with D unresolved. Per germline, CDR1 LGHNA and CDR2 YNFKEQ. The CDR3 sequence is 16 residues long. V dropped 0 bases and J dropped 3 bases, with 14 bases sitting between them. The DNA for the CDR3 is TGTGCCAGCAGCCAAGAGATTCAGATATCATACACTGAAGCTTTCTTT. Translation: CASSQEIQISYTEAFF.

The rearrangement joins TRBV7-2 to TRBJ2-7; a possible D gene is TRBD2 (5 bases). The CDR3 totals 15 residues. The germline V gene encodes CDR1 SGHTA and CDR2 FQGNSA. Trimming stripped 0 bases from V and 9 bases from J, with 18 bases between. The CDR3 loop reads CASSLARVGGPGQYF. The DNA of the CDR3 is TGTGCCAGCAGCTTAGCTAGAGTTGGAGGTCCGGGGCAGTACTTC.

V usage is TRBV12-3 or TRBV12-4 and J usage is TRBJ1-2; maybe TRBD1 (5 bases). The CDR3 extends over 13 amino acids. Trimming took off 3 bases at V and 3 bases at J, with 8 bases between the two ends. CDR3 residues: CASSFTGDYGYTF. CDR3 bases: TGTGCCAGCAGTTTCACAGGCGACTATGGCTACACCTTC.

The rearrangement links TRBV2 to TRBJ2-2; D is unresolved. Germline values: CDR1 SNHLY, CDR2 FYNNEI. This CDR3 region has 15 residues. V gave up 11 bases and J gave up 3 bases, with 19 bases separating them. The CDR3: CASQPRPWDTGELFF. The CDR3 nucleotides are TGTGCCTCCCAACCGCGGCCATGGGACACCGGGGAGCTGTTTTTT. The full variable domain, in which reference TRBV2 and TRBJ2-2 provide the parts outside the CDR3, is EPEVTQTPSHQVTQMGQEVILRCVPISNHLYFYWYRQILGQKVEFLVSFYNNEISEKSEIFDDQFSVERPDGSNFTLKIRSTKLEDSAMYFCASQPRPWDTGELFFGEGSRLTVL.

This clone was picked up one time. The CDR3 DNA follows: TGTGCCAGCAGCCCGGCGGGGGGGGGCGAATTGAACACTGAAGCTTTCTTT. Translating gives CASSPAGGGELNTEAFF. The chain couples TRBV7-9 to TRBJ1-1, with D possibly matching TRBD1 (6 bases). V dropped 5 bases and J dropped 0 bases, with 19 bases sitting between them. This CDR3 has 17 residues. Germline V lookup: CDR1 SEHNR, CDR2 FQNEAQ (reference sequence).

This chain uses TRBV7-2 with TRBJ2-3; 9 bases agree with TRBD1. Germline V gives CDR1 SGHTA, CDR2 FQGNSA. The CDR3 is 17 residues long. The V and J ends lost 5 bases and 5 bases, in that order; junction bases with no gene match: 14. CDR3 bases: TGTGCCAGCAGCACCCGGACAGGGGCGAGGGGGCAAGATACGCAGTATTTT. This gives the protein CASSTRTGARGQDTQYF.

The chain is built from TRBV7-9 and TRBJ2-5, with 13 bases that match TRBD2. J lost 5 bases, V lost 3 bases, and 3 bases had no gene match. The CDR3 is made up of 15 amino acids. CDR1 SEHNR and CDR2 FQNEAQ come from the germline V gene (reference sequence). The CDR3 DNA is TGTGCCAGCAGCTTTGGACTAGCGGGAGTGGAGACCCAGTACTTC. Amino acids: CASSFGLAGVETQYF.

The chain employs TRBV4-1 and TRBJ1-5, with 8 nucleotides matching TRBD1. Germline CDR1 and CDR2: MGHRA and YSYEKL. The length of the CDR3 is 15 residues. J lost 7 bases, V lost 3 bases, and 8 bases had no gene match. CDR3 in amino acids: CASSQRDRMRQPQHF. CDR3 bases: TGCGCCAGCAGCCAGAGGGACAGGATGAGGCAGCCCCAGCATTTT.

V and J are TRBV11-2 and TRBJ1-2; perhaps TRBD1 as D (6 bases). The CDR3 sequence is 14 residues long. The V end was cut by 5 bases, the J end by 6 bases, with 16 bases between. From germline, CDR1 is SGHAT and CDR2 FQNNGV. The CDR3 spells CASSPGGRDDGYTF. CDR3 DNA: TGTGCCAGCAGCCCGGGGGGCAGGGACGATGGCTACACCTTC.

V gene TRBV7-2 combines with J gene TRBJ2-5; TRBD2 aligns across 8 bases. Trimming removed 4 bases from V and 3 bases from J; junction bases left unmatched: 4. The CDR3 loop spans 14 amino acids. In germline, CDR1 is SGHTA, CDR2 FQGNSA. The CDR3 protein is CASSSSGGKETQYF. The DNA of the CDR3 is TGTGCCAGCAGCTCCTCGGGAGGGAAAGAGACCCAGTACTTC. Filled out from reference TRBV7-2 and TRBJ2-5, the complete variable domain reads GAGVSQSPSNKVTEKGKDVELRCDPISGHTALYWYRQSLGQGLEFLIYFQGNSAPDKSGLPSDRFSAERTGGSVSTLTIQRTQQEDSAVYLCASSSSGGKETQYFGPGTRLLVL.

Concerning this clone itself: The same CDR3 arises from other DNA sequences in this sample as well. This chain links TRBV6-1 with TRBJ1-2, with 8 bases fitting TRBD1. The CDR3 has 18 amino acids. Trimming at V came to 2 bases and at J to 3 bases, leaving 14 bases not matched to a gene. Germline CDR1 is MNHNS and CDR2 is SASEGT. CDR3 amino acids: CASSERWTGNRVDYGYTF. The DNA for the CDR3 is TGTGCCAGCAGTGAACGCTGGACAGGGAATAGGGTCGACTATGGCTACACCTTC.

This chain connects TRBV4-1 to TRBJ1-2; 11 bases are a match to TRBD1. Germline values: CDR1 MGHRA, CDR2 YSYEKL. There are 16 residues in the CDR3. V trimming: 0 bases; J trimming: 8 bases; junction bases outside the gene matches: 8. The CDR3, as DNA: TGCGCCAGCAGCCAAGACCGGACAGGGGGCCTAAGAGGCTACACCTTC. This codes for CASSQDRTGGLRGYTF.